This paragraph reports one TCR beta chain. The germline gives CDR1 SGHNT, CDR2 YYREEE (reference sequence). This CDR3 is 16 amino acids long. The V gene lost 3 bases and the J gene lost 1 base, with 16 bases spanning the gap. The data belong to a study of blood T cell repertoires in COVID-19. Study information: T cells, B-cell-depleted T cells, or PBMCs provided the cDNA or gDNA that served as material.

In the authors' methods: Using reference gene primer amplification, nucleated cell counts were estimated. The data were produced by immunoSEQ multiplex PCR, yet TCRdb's version contains in-frame clones alone and is incomplete. V and J calls and clone size are given by that table; D and trimming were obtained from the DNA. The table lists some 190,000 clones, just under 85% of them singletons. The TCR comes from a woman in her 70s with active or convalescent COVID-19. V gene TRBV5-4 combines with J gene TRBJ2-5; tentative D call: TRBD2 (6 bases). The sample comprised peripheral blood. CDR3 sequence: CASSSRTTAPQETQYF. CDR3 nucleotides: TGTGCCAGCAGCTCTAGGACTACCGCCCCCCAAGAGACCCAGTACTTC.